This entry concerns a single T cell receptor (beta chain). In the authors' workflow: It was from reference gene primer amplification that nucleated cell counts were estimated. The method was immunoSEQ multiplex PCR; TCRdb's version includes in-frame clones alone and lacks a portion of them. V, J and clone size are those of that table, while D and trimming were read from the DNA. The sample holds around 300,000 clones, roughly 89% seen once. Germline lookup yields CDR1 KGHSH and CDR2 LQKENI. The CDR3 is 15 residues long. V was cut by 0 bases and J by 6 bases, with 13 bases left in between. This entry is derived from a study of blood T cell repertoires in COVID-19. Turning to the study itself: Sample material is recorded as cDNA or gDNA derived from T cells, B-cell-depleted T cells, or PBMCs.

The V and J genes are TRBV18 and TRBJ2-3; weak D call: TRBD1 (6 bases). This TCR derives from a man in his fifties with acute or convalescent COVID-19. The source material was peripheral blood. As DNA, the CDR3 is TGTGCCAGCTCACCACCCGACAGGTCAGCGGATACGCAGTATTTT. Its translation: CASSPPDRSADTQYF.